These T cell receptor beta chains were read from a single sample in a study of T cell responses to AZD1222 COVID-19 vaccine. The assay was immunoSEQ multiplex PCR, and TCRdb's table has in-frame clones only and misses some. The sample gives approximately 110,000 clones, approximately 88% of which show up once; roughly 13% is in the top ten. The sequencing here drew on peripheral blood, taken on day 0 of MenACWY control vaccination. These receptor sequences come from an adult in good health. Each CDR3 is given without its conserved first and last residue. D genes are given only for firm matches. Clone size appears in some rows only: once, few, many, or a class for an expanded clone.

J gene | D gene | clone size | V gene | CDR3 protein
TRBJ2-5 | - | - | TRBV18 | ASSPSGGGTQY
TRBJ2-2 | TRBD2 | - | TRBV11-2 | ASRGLAGSTGELF
TRBJ1-6 | TRBD1 | few | TRBV7-2 | ASSPGQGARSPLH
TRBJ1-3 | TRBD1 | - | TRBV19 | ASSTPNRGPGNTIY
TRBJ1-1 | - | - | TRBV5-1 | ASSLDRPDLTEAF
TRBJ2-5 | TRBD1 | - | TRBV19 | ASSIIGGGFQETQY
TRBJ2-3 | - | - | TRBV20-1 | SYPITDTQY
TRBJ2-1 | - | - | TRBV7-8 | ASSAAPGQNSGYNEQF
TRBJ1-6 | TRBD1 | - | TRBV5-1 | ASSLGAGGDSPLH
TRBJ2-1 | TRBD1 | - | TRBV7-2 | ASGRQGNNEQF
TRBJ1-1 | TRBD1 | - | TRBV28 | ASSSPGQALNTEAF
TRBJ1-5 | - | few | TRBV28 | ASSLPPNQPQH
TRBJ2-3 | - | few | TRBV27 | ASSPLGDTQY
TRBJ2-2 | TRBD2 | - | TRBV4-2 | ASSTSSGRGTGELF
TRBJ1-4 | TRBD1 | - | TRBV29-1 | SATTGSEKLF
TRBJ1-6 | - | - | TRBV15 | ATSREAGSYNSPLH
TRBJ2-1 | TRBD2 | - | TRBV5-1 | ASSLVASGLRPNEQF
TRBJ2-3 | - | - | TRBV7-2 | ASSLSTDTQY
TRBJ2-1 | TRBD2 | - | TRBV7-9 | ASSFFTLRGVAMANEWF
TRBJ1-6 | - | - | TRBV10-1 | ASSDKTGTWPLH
TRBJ1-5 | - | - | TRBV6-2/TRBV6-3 | ASSQWLNQPQH
TRBJ2-3 | - | - | TRBV14 | ASSQDHRDTQY
TRBJ1-6 | - | - | TRBV19 | ASSPSADRDRH
TRBJ2-7 | - | - | TRBV6-5 | ASSYSPPPEGYEQY
TRBJ1-5 | - | - | TRBV30 | AWSSSRKGQPQH
TRBJ1-2 | - | - | TRBV18 | ASSSQRTHYGYT
TRBJ2-7 | TRBD1 | - | TRBV7-8 | ASSKGQGVGYEQY
TRBJ1-3 | - | - | TRBV7-8 | ATTGRPSSGNTIY
TRBJ1-1 | - | - | TRBV7-2 | ASSPPRTDTEAF
TRBJ1-1 | TRBD1 | - | TRBV18 | ASSQADREGTEAF
TRBJ2-7 | - | - | TRBV18 | ASSLDQGRHSYEQY
TRBJ2-7 | TRBD2 | - | TRBV18 | ASSPAGGVVREQY
TRBJ1-3 | - | - | TRBV7-8 | ASNPFSSGNTIY
TRBJ2-7 | - | - | TRBV6-5 | ASSYRAGPSSYEQY
TRBJ1-6 | - | - | TRBV19 | ASTDSRAGVSPLH
TRBJ1-3 | - | - | TRBV7-3 | ASSLAGANSGNTIY
TRBJ2-5 | - | - | TRBV19 | ASSIEFGRAVETQY
TRBJ2-5 | TRBD2 | once | TRBV28 | ASSRPTSGQETQY
TRBJ1-5 | - | - | TRBV28 | ASSLAGVNQPQH
TRBJ2-1 | - | once | TRBV6-6 | ASSYEGAGYNEQF
TRBJ1-1 | - | - | TRBV6-5 | ASSPPGGGTEAF
TRBJ1-1 | - | - | TRBV28 | ASSFTGNEAF
TRBJ1-1 | - | few | TRBV7-2 | ASSLDRGKNEAF
TRBJ2-1 | - | - | TRBV9 | ASSVTTSYNEQF
TRBJ2-7 | - | - | TRBV27 | ASSFQGSYEQY
TRBJ1-2 | TRBD1 | - | TRBV7-8 | ASSVGDRANGYT
TRBJ1-5 | - | - | TRBV5-6 | ASSLGLGSGNQPQH
TRBJ1-5 | - | - | TRBV12-3/TRBV12-4 | ASSLSSQPQH